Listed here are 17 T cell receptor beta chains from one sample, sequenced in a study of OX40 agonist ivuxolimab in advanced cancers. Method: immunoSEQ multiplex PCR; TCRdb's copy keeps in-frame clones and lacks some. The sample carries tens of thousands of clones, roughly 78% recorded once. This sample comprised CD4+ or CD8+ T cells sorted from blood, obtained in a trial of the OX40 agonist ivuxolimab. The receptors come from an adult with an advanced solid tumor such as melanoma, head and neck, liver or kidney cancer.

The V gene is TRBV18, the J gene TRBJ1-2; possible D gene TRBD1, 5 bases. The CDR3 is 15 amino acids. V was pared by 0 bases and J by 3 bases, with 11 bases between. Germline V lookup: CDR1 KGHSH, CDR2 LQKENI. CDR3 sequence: CASSPPTGTYYGYTF. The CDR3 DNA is TGTGCCAGCTCACCACCCACCGGGACCTACTATGGCTACACCTTC.

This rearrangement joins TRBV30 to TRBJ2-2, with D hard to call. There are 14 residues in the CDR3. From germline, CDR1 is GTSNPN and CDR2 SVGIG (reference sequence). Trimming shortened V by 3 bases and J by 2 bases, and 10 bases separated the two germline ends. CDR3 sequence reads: CAWRTGSNTGELFF. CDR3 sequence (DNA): TGTGCCTGGAGAACGGGCTCTAACACCGGGGAGCTGTTTTTT.

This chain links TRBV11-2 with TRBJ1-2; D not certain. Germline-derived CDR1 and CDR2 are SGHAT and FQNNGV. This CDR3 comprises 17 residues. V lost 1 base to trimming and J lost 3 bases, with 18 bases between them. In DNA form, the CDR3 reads TGTGCCAGCAGCTTAGCCCTTGGGGAAAGGGTGGACTATGGCTACACCTTC. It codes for CASSLALGERVDYGYTF.

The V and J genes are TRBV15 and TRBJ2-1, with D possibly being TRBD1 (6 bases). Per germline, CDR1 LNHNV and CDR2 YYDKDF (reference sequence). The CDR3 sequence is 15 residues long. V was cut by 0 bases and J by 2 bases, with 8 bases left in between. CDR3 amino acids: CATSRDRGPYNEQFF. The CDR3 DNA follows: TGTGCCACCAGCAGAGACAGGGGCCCCTACAATGAGCAGTTCTTC.

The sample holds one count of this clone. The CDR3 reads CASSPRGHFGANVLTF. The CDR3 DNA sequence: TGCGCCAGCAGCCCCAGGGGGCACTTTGGGGCCAACGTCCTGACTTTC. J is TRBJ2-6 and V is TRBV5-1; 8 positions agree with TRBD1. Germline trimming cut 4 bases from V and 3 bases from J; bases unmatched to any gene: 6. This CDR3 contains 16 residues. Per germline, CDR1 SGHRS and CDR2 YFSETQ. The full variable domain, with the rest looked up from reference TRBV5-1 and TRBJ2-6, is KAGVTQTPRYLIKTRGQQVTLSCSPISGHRSVSWYQQTPGQGLQFLFEYFSETQRNKGNFPGRFSGRQFSNSRSEMNVSTLELGDSALYLCASSPRGHFGANVLTFGAGSRLTVL.

In nucleotides, the CDR3 is TGTGCCAGCAGTTTAATTGGCTCTGGGGCCAACGTCCTGACTTTC. Protein product: CASSLIGSGANVLTF. The V call is TRBV28, the J call TRBJ2-6; D is unresolved. Trimming removed 2 bases at V and 0 bases at J, with 5 bases between. The CDR3 extends over 15 amino acids. Germline V CDR1 and CDR2: MDHEN, SYDVKM.

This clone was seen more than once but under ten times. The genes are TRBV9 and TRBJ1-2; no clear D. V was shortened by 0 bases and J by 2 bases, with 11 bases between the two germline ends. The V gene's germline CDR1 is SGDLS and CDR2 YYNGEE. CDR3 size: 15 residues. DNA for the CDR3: TGTGCCAGCAGCGTAGAGGGTCTAGGGAACTATGGCTACACCTTC. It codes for CASSVEGLGNYGYTF.

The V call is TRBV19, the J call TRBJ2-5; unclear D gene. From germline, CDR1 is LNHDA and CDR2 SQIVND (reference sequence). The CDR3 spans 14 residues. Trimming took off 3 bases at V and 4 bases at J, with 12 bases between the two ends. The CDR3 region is CASSIQGRSETQYF. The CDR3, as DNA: TGTGCCAGTAGTATCCAAGGCAGGTCAGAGACCCAGTACTTC.

This CDR3 reads CASIGDPGAKLFF. The CDR3 DNA reads TGTGCCAGCATTGGAGACCCGGGTGCAAAACTGTTTTTT. The V call is TRBV2, the J call TRBJ1-4; D uncertain. This CDR3 spans 13 amino acids. Trimming removed 7 bases at V and 10 bases at J, with 16 bases between. Germline CDR1 SNHLY, CDR2 FYNNEI.

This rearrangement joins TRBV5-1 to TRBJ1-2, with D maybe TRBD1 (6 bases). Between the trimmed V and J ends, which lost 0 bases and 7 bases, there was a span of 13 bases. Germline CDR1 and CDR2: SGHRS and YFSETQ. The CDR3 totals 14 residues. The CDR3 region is CASSLDSGRGGYTF. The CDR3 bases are TGCGCCAGCAGCTTGGATTCGGGCAGGGGTGGCTACACCTTC.

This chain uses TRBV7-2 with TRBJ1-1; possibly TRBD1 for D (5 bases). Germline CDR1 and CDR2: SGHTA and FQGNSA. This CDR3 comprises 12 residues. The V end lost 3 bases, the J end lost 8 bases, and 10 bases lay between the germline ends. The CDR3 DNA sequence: TGTGCCAGCAGCTTTTCCCGGGGGGAAGCTTTCTTT. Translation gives CASSFSRGEAFF. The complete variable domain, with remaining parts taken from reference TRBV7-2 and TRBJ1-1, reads GAGVSQSPSNKVTEKGKDVELRCDPISGHTALYWYRQSLGQGLEFLIYFQGNSAPDKSGLPSDRFSAERTGGSVSTLTIQRTQQEDSAVYLCASSFSRGEAFFGQGTRLTVV.

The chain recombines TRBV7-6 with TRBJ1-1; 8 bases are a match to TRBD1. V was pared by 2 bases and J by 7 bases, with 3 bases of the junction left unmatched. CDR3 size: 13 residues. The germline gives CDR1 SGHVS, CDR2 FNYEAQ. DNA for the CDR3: TGTGCCAGCAGCTTAACGGACAGGGATGAAGCTTTCTTT. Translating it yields CASSLTDRDEAFF.

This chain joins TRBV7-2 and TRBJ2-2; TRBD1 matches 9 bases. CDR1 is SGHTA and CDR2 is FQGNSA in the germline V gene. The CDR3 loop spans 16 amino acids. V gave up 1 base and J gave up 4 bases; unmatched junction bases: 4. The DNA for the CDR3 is TGTGCCAGCAGCTTAGTCGGGACAGGGTTCACCGGGGAGCTGTTTTTT. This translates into CASSLVGTGFTGELFF.

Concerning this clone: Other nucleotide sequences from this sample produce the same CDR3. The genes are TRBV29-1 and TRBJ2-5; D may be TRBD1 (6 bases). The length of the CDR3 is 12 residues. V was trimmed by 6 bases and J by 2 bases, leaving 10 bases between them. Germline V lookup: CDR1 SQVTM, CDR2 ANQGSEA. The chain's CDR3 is CSVGGQQETQYF. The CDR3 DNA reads TGCAGCGTCGGAGGACAGCAAGAGACCCAGTACTTC. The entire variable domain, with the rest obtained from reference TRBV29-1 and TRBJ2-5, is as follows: SAVISQKPSRDICQRGTSLTIQCQVDSQVTMMFWYRQQPGQSLTLIATANQGSEATYESGFVIDKFPISRPNLTFSTLTVSNMSPEDSSIYLCSVGGQQETQYFGPGTRLLVL.

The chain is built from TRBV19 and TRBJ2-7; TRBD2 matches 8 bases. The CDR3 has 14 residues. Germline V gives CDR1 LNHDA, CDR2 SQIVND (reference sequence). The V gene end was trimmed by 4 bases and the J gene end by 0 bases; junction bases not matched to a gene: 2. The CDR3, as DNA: TGTGCCAGTAGTAAGCGGGGGAGCTCCTACGAGCAGTACTTC. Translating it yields CASSKRGSSYEQYF.

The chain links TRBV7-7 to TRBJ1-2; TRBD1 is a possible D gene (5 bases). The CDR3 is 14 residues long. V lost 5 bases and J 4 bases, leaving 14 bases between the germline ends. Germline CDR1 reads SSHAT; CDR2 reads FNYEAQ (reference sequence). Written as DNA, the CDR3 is TGTGCCAGCAGCCCTCTCGGGGGGAGCTATGGCTACACCTTC. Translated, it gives CASSPLGGSYGYTF.

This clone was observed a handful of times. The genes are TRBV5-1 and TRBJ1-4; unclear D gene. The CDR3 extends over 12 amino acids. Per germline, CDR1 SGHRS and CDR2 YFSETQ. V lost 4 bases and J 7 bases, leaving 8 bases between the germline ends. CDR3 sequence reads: CASSVPSEKLFF. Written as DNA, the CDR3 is TGCGCCAGCAGCGTCCCGTCTGAAAAACTGTTTTTT.